This T cell receptor beta chain was observed in a study of T-cell reconstitution after alpha-beta-depleted transplantation in children. Study-level findings and limits: Reportedly, alpha-beta T cells present about two months post-transplant originated from several hundred expanded clones of graft origin. Surviving recipient T cells and intrathymic progenitors accounted for some patients' high TCRbeta diversity at day 60.

Unique molecular identifiers were incorporated into the prepared TCRbeta library. MiXCR, run by TCRdb on the PCR reads, gives a single entry per CDR3 protein. The repertoire holds about 200,000 distinct CDR3 sequences, approximately 8.4% seen once, with less than 40% in the top ten. As to this clonotype: What it recognizes is unknown.

Germline V lookup: CDR1 DFQATT, CDR2 SNEGSKA (reference sequence). The CDR3 loop spans 13 amino acids. The V and J ends lost 3 bases and 6 bases, in that order; junction bases with no gene match: 3. The specimen was PBMCs, mostly from graft donor cells, collected 360 days after TCRalphabeta/CD19-depleted stem cell transplant. This TCR came from a male patient aged 2 to 10 who had a stem cell transplant for acute myeloid leukemia, so the T cells may come from the graft donor. V and J are TRBV20-1 and TRBJ2-7; 12 nucleotides agree with TRBD1. The chain's CDR3 is CSARGQGAGEQYF. The CDR3 DNA reads TGCAGTGCTAGGGGACAGGGGGCAGGCGAGCAGTACTTC.